One sample yielded the 25 T cell receptor beta chains listed below, sequenced in a study of T cell changes during pregnancy in multiple sclerosis. The data were produced by immunoSEQ multiplex PCR, yet TCRdb's version contains in-frame clones alone and is incomplete. The sample records under 70,000 clones, 75% to 95% being singletons. The specimen was peripheral blood, collected in the third trimester of pregnancy. Every receptor here comes from a female donor in good health, enrolled as a control in a pregnancy study.

J is TRBJ2-1 and V is TRBV7-9; 10 bases fit TRBD2. CDR1 is SEHNR and CDR2 is FQNEAQ in the germline V gene (reference sequence). The CDR3 is 14 residues long. Germline trimming cut 4 bases from V and 9 bases from J; bases unmatched to any gene: 6. The CDR3 is CASSSRLAGPEQFF. CDR3 sequence (DNA): TGTGCCAGCAGCTCGAGACTAGCGGGTCCTGAGCAGTTCTTC.

The rearrangement joins TRBV18 to TRBJ2-3; D is perhaps TRBD2 (6 bases). V was trimmed by 3 bases and J by 4 bases, leaving 14 bases between them. CDR3 size: 15 residues. Germline assignment: CDR1 KGHSH and CDR2 LQKENI. The CDR3 sequence is CASSPVGGVSDTQYF. In nucleotides, the CDR3 is TGTGCCAGCTCACCCGTCGGGGGAGTATCAGATACGCAGTATTTT.

This rearrangement joins TRBV6-5 to TRBJ2-1; 8 bases are a match to TRBD2. The CDR3 covers 14 residues. The junction had 10 bases not matched to a gene; V was cut back by 6 bases and J by 9 bases. Germline-derived CDR1 and CDR2 are MNHEY and SVGAGI. CDR3 nucleotide sequence: TGTGCCAGCAGCCGTAGCGGGACGACGGCTGAGCAGTTCTTC. This codes for CASSRSGTTAEQFF.

This chain links TRBV7-9 with TRBJ2-1; possibly TRBD2 for D (5 bases). The CDR3 loop spans 15 amino acids. Deletions cut 8 bases from V and 8 bases from J, with 22 bases between. CDR1 is SEHNR, CDR2 FQNEAQ, per germline (reference sequence). This CDR3 is CASGRLSQVVYEQFF. CDR3 nucleotides: TGTGCCAGCGGTCGACTAAGCCAGGTCGTGTATGAGCAGTTCTTC.

The rearrangement links TRBV7-2 to TRBJ1-2, with TRBD1 as a possible D gene (6 bases). This CDR3 contains 15 residues. Germline values: CDR1 SGHTA, CDR2 FQGNSA. The V end was cut by 3 bases, the J end by 0 bases, with 11 bases between. The CDR3 protein is CASSFNGQTNYGYTF. The CDR3 DNA sequence: TGTGCCAGCAGCTTCAACGGACAGACTAACTATGGCTACACCTTC.

V usage is TRBV4-2 and J usage is TRBJ2-5; 8 bases agree with TRBD2. V trimming: 0 bases; J trimming: 4 bases; junction bases outside the gene matches: 10. The CDR3 has 17 residues. Germline CDR1 reads LGHNA; CDR2 reads YNFKEQ. CDR3 protein: CASSQDGGRRLGETQYF. The CDR3 DNA reads TGTGCCAGCAGCCAAGACGGCGGGAGGCGGCTTGGAGAGACCCAGTACTTC.

Only one count was recorded for this clone. As DNA, the CDR3 is TGTGCCTGGAGGGGGCCACACTTTGAGCAGTACTTC. As protein: CAWRGPHFEQYF. The chain carries TRBV30 and TRBJ2-7, with TRBD1 as a possible D gene (5 bases). Deletions cut 3 bases from V and 7 bases from J, with 13 bases between. CDR3 size: 12 residues. Germline assignment: CDR1 GTSNPN and CDR2 SVGIG (reference sequence).

This chain connects TRBV6-5 to TRBJ2-3, with D unclear. Germline-derived CDR1 and CDR2 are MNHEY and SVGAGI. CDR3 length: 11 amino acids. V lost 8 bases and J lost 5, with 8 bases in between. This CDR3 reads CASRTLDTQYF. For the CDR3, the DNA is TGTGCCAGCCGCACTCTAGATACGCAGTATTTT.

The chain links TRBV27 to TRBJ1-3; D unresolved. Trimming removed 8 bases at V and 3 bases at J, with 11 bases between. CDR1 and CDR2 from the germline V gene are MNHEY and SMNVEV (reference sequence). CDR3 length: 13 amino acids. CDR3 in amino acids: CASGTGGGNTIYF. CDR3 bases: TGTGCCAGCGGTACGGGAGGTGGAAACACCATATATTTT.

A word on this clone: Other nucleotide sequences in the sample specify the same CDR3. The chain has TRBV27 and TRBJ2-7; 9 nucleotides match TRBD1. Germline V CDR1 and CDR2: MNHEY, SMNVEV (reference sequence). This CDR3 comprises 14 residues. V dropped 3 bases and J dropped 4; count of bases not matched to a gene: 4. CDR3 residues: CASSFGTGSYEQYF. CDR3 coding DNA: TGTGCCAGCAGTTTCGGGACAGGGAGTTACGAGCAGTACTTC.

The chain combines TRBV7-9 with TRBJ2-1; 10 bases are shared with TRBD2. Looked up from germline, CDR1 is SEHNR and CDR2 is FQNEAQ (reference sequence). The CDR3 is made up of 15 amino acids. The junction had 5 bases not matched to a gene; V was cut back by 2 bases and J by 7 bases. CDR3 coding DNA: TGTGCCAGCAGCTTATTTAGCGGGGGGAGGAATGAGCAGTTCTTC. Encoded protein: CASSLFSGGRNEQFF.

The V and J genes are TRBV9 and TRBJ2-5, with D possibly TRBD1 on 8 matching bases. The ends were cut back, 3 bases at V and 4 bases at J, with 19 bases in the middle. CDR1 and CDR2 (germline): SGDLS, YYNGEE. This CDR3 is built from 16 residues. The CDR3 loop is CASSARTTGGGETQYF. CDR3 sequence (DNA): TGTGCCAGCAGCGCCCGGACCACAGGGGGGGGAGAGACCCAGTACTTC.

The genes are TRBV5-1 and TRBJ2-1; the match to TRBD2 covers 13 bases. CDR3 length: 16 residues. The germline gives CDR1 SGHRS, CDR2 YFSETQ. V lost 2 bases, J lost 3 bases, and 2 bases stayed unmatched. The CDR3 nucleotides read TGCGCCAGCAGCTTTGGACTAGCGGGAGTCTACAATGAGCAGTTCTTC. This encodes CASSFGLAGVYNEQFF.

This chain joins TRBV27 and TRBJ1-2; D is perhaps TRBD1 (5 bases). Germline CDR1 and CDR2: MNHEY and SMNVEV (reference sequence). CDR3 length: 16 residues. Trimming left V 6 bases short and J 5 bases short, with 22 bases between. CDR3 region: CASREGLGTGDYGYTF. CDR3 nucleotide sequence: TGTGCCAGCAGAGAAGGCCTCGGTACAGGAGATTATGGCTACACCTTC.

V gene TRBV11-3 combines with J gene TRBJ2-2; 8 bases match TRBD1. The germline V gene has CDR1 SGHNT and CDR2 YENEEA. CDR3 length equals 17 residues. Trimming cost V 5 bases and J 5 bases; bases outside gene matches: 13. The CDR3 protein is CASSPSSQGARTGELFF. In nucleotides, the CDR3 is TGTGCCAGCAGCCCTTCGTCGCAGGGGGCGCGAACCGGGGAGCTGTTTTTT.

A single count supports this clone. The rearrangement links TRBV19 to TRBJ1-2, with D perhaps TRBD1 (6 bases). Germline V gene data show CDR1 as LNHDA and CDR2 as SQIVND (reference sequence). CDR3 length: 16 amino acids. Trimming took off 4 bases at V and 4 bases at J, with 19 bases between the two ends. The chain's CDR3 is CASSTTGAWGGYGYTF. CDR3 bases: TGTGCCAGTAGTACGACAGGTGCGTGGGGCGGCTATGGCTACACCTTC.

CDR3 sequence (DNA): TGCGCCAGCAGCCAAGGCCCAGGGAAGGCTGAAGCTTTCTTT. Residues: CASSQGPGKAEAFF. V is TRBV4-1 and J is TRBJ1-1; maybe TRBD1 (5 bases). V lost 1 base to trimming and J lost 6 bases, with 12 bases between them. Germline V lookup: CDR1 MGHRA, CDR2 YSYEKL. This CDR3 contains 14 residues.

V gene TRBV28 combines with J gene TRBJ2-3; possible D gene TRBD1, 6 bases. V shed 2 bases and J shed 2 bases, with 8 bases lying between them. The CDR3 is made up of 14 amino acids. Germline-derived CDR1 and CDR2 are MDHEN and SYDVKM. This chain's CDR3 is CASSLGQNTDTQYF. The CDR3 bases are TGTGCCAGCAGTTTAGGACAGAACACAGATACGCAGTATTTT.

The chain is built from TRBV12-5 and TRBJ1-5; 9 bases are a match to TRBD1. Germline lookup yields CDR1 LGHNT and CDR2 FRNRAP. After removal of 3 bases from V and 4 bases from J, the junction contained 7 bases not matched to a gene. The CDR3 runs to 16 residues. The chain's CDR3 is CASGFSTGTGNQPQHF. CDR3 in DNA: TGTGCTAGTGGTTTTAGTACAGGGACAGGGAATCAGCCCCAGCATTTT. The whole variable domain, remainder taken from reference TRBV12-5 and TRBJ1-5, is DARVTQTPRHKVTEMGQEVTMRCQPILGHNTVFWYRQTMMQGLELLAYFRNRAPLDDSGMPKDRFSAEMPDATLATLKIQPSEPRDSAVYFCASGFSTGTGNQPQHFGDGTRLSIL.

V usage is TRBV5-1 and J usage is TRBJ2-6, with a tentative D call TRBD2 (5 bases). V lost 6 bases and J 0 bases, leaving 13 bases between the germline ends. Germline V CDR1 and CDR2: SGHRS, YFSETQ. This CDR3 is built from 16 residues. The CDR3 region has the DNA TGCGCCAGCAACCCGGGGAGCGACTCTGGGGCCAACGTCCTGACTTTC. It is translated as CASNPGSDSGANVLTF.

The chain employs TRBV7-6 and TRBJ2-1; 12 positions match TRBD2. Germline assignment: CDR1 SGHVS and CDR2 FNYEAQ. Trimming took 5 bases from V and 0 from J; bases not matched to a gene: 14. This CDR3 spans 20 amino acids. CDR3: CASSGGGLAGGGRSYNEQFF. CDR3 nucleotides: TGTGCCAGCAGCGGGGGGGGACTAGCGGGCGGTGGTCGCTCCTACAATGAGCAGTTCTTC.

Here the CDR3 reads CASSSSGQELETQYF. Written as DNA, the CDR3 is TGTGCCAGCAGCTCATCCGGACAGGAACTAGAGACCCAGTACTTC. This chain joins TRBV7-2 and TRBJ2-5; 7 bases are shared with TRBD1. There are 15 residues in the CDR3. Germline CDR1 SGHTA, CDR2 FQGNSA. J lost 4 bases, V lost 4 bases, and 9 bases had no gene match. Full variable domain (rest looked up from reference TRBV7-2 and TRBJ2-5): GAGVSQSPSNKVTEKGKDVELRCDPISGHTALYWYRQSLGQGLEFLIYFQGNSAPDKSGLPSDRFSAERTGGSVSTLTIQRTQQEDSAVYLCASSSSGQELETQYFGPGTRLLVL.

V gene TRBV5-1 combines with J gene TRBJ1-1; D ambiguous. This CDR3 has 14 residues. V lost 0 bases, J lost 4 bases, and 10 bases lay in between. The V gene's germline CDR1 is SGHRS and CDR2 YFSETQ. This CDR3 is CASSLGWTGTEAFF. CDR3 coding DNA: TGCGCCAGCAGCTTGGGGTGGACTGGCACTGAAGCTTTCTTT.

The chain is built from TRBV29-1 and TRBJ2-1; 7 bases are shared with TRBD2. The V gene's germline CDR1 is SQVTM and CDR2 ANQGSEA. V dropped 3 bases and J dropped 4; count of bases not matched to a gene: 6. CDR3 length: 14 residues. CDR3 DNA sequence: TGCAGCGTTGATTTGGCTAGCGGATACAATGAGCAGTTCTTC. Its protein product is CSVDLASGYNEQFF.

For the CDR3, the DNA is TGCGCCAGCAGCATTGGACTAGCGGCGGCTCATGAGCAGTTCTTC. Its protein is CASSIGLAAAHEQFF. The chain uses TRBV5-1 and TRBJ2-1, with 10 bases aligning to TRBD2. The CDR3 runs 15 residues. V was pared by 4 bases and J by 8 bases, with 9 bases of the junction left unmatched. Per the germline V gene, CDR1 is SGHRS and CDR2 is YFSETQ.